Below, 17 T cell receptor beta chains from the same sample are listed, as sequenced in a study of cytomegalovirus exposure and HLA in healthy donors. The PCR contained 60 Vbeta and 13 Jbeta primers. The repertoire was sequenced with immunoSEQ multiplex PCR; TCRdb's copy has only in-frame clones and lacks some. The sample holds about 96,000 clones; 65% to 75% are singletons and the top ten take roughly 14%. Input material: PBMCs. All receptors come from a woman in her 70s in good health and CMV-seropositive.

The chain joins TRBV29-1 to TRBJ2-3; D might be TRBD2 (6 bases). Trimming removed 6 bases from V and 2 bases from J, with 15 bases in between. Per the germline V gene, CDR1 is SQVTM and CDR2 is ANQGSEA. The CDR3 runs 14 residues. The CDR3 coding sequence is TGCAGCGTCTCCGGGACTCTGCTCACAGATACGCAGTATTTT. Protein product: CSVSGTLLTDTQYF.

This chain connects TRBV11-1 to TRBJ2-3; weak D call: TRBD2 (7 bases). Trimming removed 5 bases at V and 11 bases at J, with 20 bases between. CDR1 and CDR2 from the germline V gene are SGHAT and FQDESV (reference sequence). CDR3 length equals 14 residues. The CDR3 spells CASSIKSRGAEQYF. In DNA, the CDR3 is TGTGCCAGCAGCATCAAGTCTCGGGGGGCAGAGCAGTATTTT.

The chain joins TRBV28 to TRBJ2-6, with 9 nucleotides matching TRBD1. This CDR3 comprises 18 residues. V was clipped by 5 bases and J by 1 base; unmatched bases: 9. The germline CDR1 and CDR2 sequences are MDHEN and SYDVKM. The CDR3 nucleotides read TGTGCCAGCAGTCCAAGGACAGGGGCGAAATCTGGGGCCAACGTCCTGACTTTC. This translates into CASSPRTGAKSGANVLTF.

The chain couples TRBV6-1 to TRBJ1-5; TRBD1 might be the D (5 bases). CDR3 length equals 18 residues. The V gene's germline CDR1 is MNHNS and CDR2 SASEGT. V was cut by 4 bases and J by 2 bases, with 21 bases left in between. The CDR3: CASSGLNRFLTRNQPQHF. As DNA, the CDR3 is TGTGCCAGCAGTGGCCTCAACAGGTTCCTTACTCGCAATCAGCCCCAGCATTTT.

This chain links TRBV7-2 with TRBJ1-1; maybe TRBD1 (5 bases). The length of the CDR3 is 13 residues. Germline V gives CDR1 SGHTA, CDR2 FQGNSA. Trimming left V 5 bases short and J 7 bases short, with 14 bases between. The CDR3 coding sequence is TGTGCCAGCAGCCTAGACAGAGAGAGTGAAGCTTTCTTT. The encoded protein is CASSLDRESEAFF.

The table lists this clone with a count of one. The chain carries TRBV7-2 and TRBJ1-1; D unclear. The CDR3 consists of 15 residues. Trimming left V 1 base short and J 7 bases short, with 16 bases between. The germline V gene encodes CDR1 SGHTA and CDR2 FQGNSA. The CDR3 protein is CASSLEFRVASEAFF. CDR3 nucleotide sequence: TGTGCCAGCAGCTTAGAATTTCGGGTTGCGAGTGAAGCTTTCTTT.

The chain links TRBV19 to TRBJ1-5, with D unresolved. CDR3 length: 15 amino acids. Germline CDR1 LNHDA, CDR2 SQIVND (reference sequence). V lost 2 bases and J lost 1, with 9 bases in between. DNA of the CDR3: TGTGCCAGTAGTATAAGCTCGAGCAGCAATCAGCCCCAGCATTTT. Translated: CASSISSSSNQPQHF.

This sequence joins TRBV6-5 and TRBJ1-5; possible D gene TRBD1, 6 bases. CDR1 is MNHEY and CDR2 is SVGAGI in the germline V gene. CDR3 length equals 13 residues. The V gene lost 11 bases and the J gene lost 3 bases, with 14 bases spanning the gap. CDR3 sequence: CACAGGSNQPQHF. Written as DNA, the CDR3 is TGTGCCTGCGCTGGGGGCTCCAATCAGCCCCAGCATTTT.

This clone was seen more than once but under ten times. The chain is built from TRBV6-5 and TRBJ1-3; TRBD1 aligns across 7 bases. V trimming: 7 bases; J trimming: 0 bases; junction bases outside the gene matches: 3. CDR1 is MNHEY, CDR2 SVGAGI, per germline. CDR3 length: 14 residues. Written as DNA, the CDR3 is TGTGCCAGCACCACAGGGGCCTCTGGAAACACCATATATTTT. It yields the protein CASTTGASGNTIYF.

The V gene is TRBV7-8, the J gene TRBJ2-2; TRBD2 is a possible D gene (5 bases). Germline CDR1 and CDR2: SGHVS and FQNEAQ. The CDR3 contains 18 residues. V shed 5 bases and J shed 4 bases, with 23 bases lying between them. CDR3 protein: CASSQRVSGSMATGELFF. The CDR3 coding sequence is TGTGCCAGCAGCCAGAGGGTGTCGGGCTCCATGGCCACCGGGGAGCTGTTTTTT.

The rearrangement links TRBV11-2 to TRBJ2-1, with 8 bases aligning to TRBD2. Losses at the gene ends were 4 bases for V and 5 bases for J; bases not matched to a gene: 16. The germline CDR1 and CDR2 sequences are SGHAT and FQNNGV. The length of the CDR3 is 18 residues. In nucleotides, the CDR3 is TGTGCCAGCAGCTACAGACACCTCAGCGGGAGTATCAACAATGAGCAGTTCTTC. Amino acids: CASSYRHLSGSINNEQFF.

The CDR3 DNA reads as TGTGCCTGGAGTCTAGACAGGGGAAATTCACCCCTCCACTTT. Protein sequence: CAWSLDRGNSPLHF. The rearrangement links TRBV30 to TRBJ1-6; 8 positions agree with TRBD1. V trimming: 2 bases; J trimming: 7 bases; junction bases outside the gene matches: 4. Germline V gives CDR1 GTSNPN, CDR2 SVGIG (reference sequence). The CDR3 length is 14 residues. The entire variable domain, with the rest obtained from reference TRBV30 and TRBJ1-6, is as follows: SQTIHQWPATLVQPVGSPLSLECTVEGTSNPNLYWYRQAAGRGLQLLFYSVGIGQISSEVPQNLSASRPQDRQFILSSKKLLLSDSGFYLCAWSLDRGNSPLHFGNGTRLTVT.

The V call is TRBV5-4, the J call TRBJ2-7; 7 nucleotides align to TRBD2. CDR3 size: 14 residues. From germline, CDR1 is SGHNT and CDR2 YYREEE (reference sequence). V was pared by 8 bases and J by 0 bases, with 8 bases of the junction left unmatched. The CDR3 loop reads CASMRGGVSYEQYF. The CDR3, as DNA: TGTGCCAGTATGCGCGGGGGAGTCTCCTACGAGCAGTACTTC.

This clone was counted between two and nine times. V usage is TRBV7-8 and J usage is TRBJ1-2; the D gene is possibly TRBD1 (5 bases). Trimming shortened V by 1 base and J by 0 bases, and 12 bases separated the two germline ends. The CDR3 sequence is 16 residues long. In germline, CDR1 is SGHVS, CDR2 FQNEAQ. The CDR3 nucleotides are TGTGCCAGCAGCTTAGGGGGGGTCAGAGCTAACTATGGCTACACCTTC. Amino acid sequence: CASSLGGVRANYGYTF.

This rearrangement joins TRBV29-1 to TRBJ2-1; D is unresolved. V lost 7 bases to trimming and J lost 5 bases, with 18 bases between them. Germline lookup yields CDR1 SQVTM and CDR2 ANQGSEA. The CDR3 length is 14 residues. As DNA, the CDR3 is TGCAGCGCCGACCGTACACTACTCAACAATGAGCAGTTCTTC. Its translation: CSADRTLLNNEQFF.

CDR3 in amino acids: CATSRGQGFIQYF. The CDR3 DNA reads as TGTGCCACCAGCAGAGGACAGGGGTTTATTCAGTACTTC. This chain joins TRBV15 and TRBJ2-4; 8 bases map to TRBD1. Germline assignment: CDR1 LNHNV and CDR2 YYDKDF (reference sequence). The CDR3 has 13 amino acids. Trimming cost V 1 base and J 10 bases; bases outside gene matches: 3.

The chain joins TRBV28 to TRBJ1-3; 10 bases are shared with TRBD1. Germline lookup yields CDR1 MDHEN and CDR2 SYDVKM. This CDR3 spans 16 amino acids. J lost 2 bases, V lost 5 bases, and 6 bases had no gene match. In nucleotides, the CDR3 is TGTGCCAGCAGTCTTGTTGACAGGGGGCCTGGAAACACCATATATTTT. Translating gives CASSLVDRGPGNTIYF.